Each of the 24 T cell receptor beta chains below was sequenced from the same sample in a study of spatial heterogeneity in lung cancer. MiXCR was run by TCRdb on the 5' RACE reads, yielding one entry per CDR3 protein. This sample yields fewer than 11,000 distinct CDR3 sequences, of which around 23% are seen a single time; approximately 40% belongs to the top ten. Time point given: blood at routine non-recurrence follow-up after resection. This sample comprised PBMCs, obtained at follow-up. Receptors originate from a male donor with early-stage non-small cell lung cancer.

A few counts support this clonotype. This chain connects TRBV9 to TRBJ2-3; TRBD2 aligns across 8 bases. The J segment lost 4 bases and the V segment lost 0 bases, leaving 7 bases of the junction unmatched. The germline V gene encodes CDR1 SGDLS and CDR2 YYNGEE. The CDR3 covers 16 residues. The CDR3 nucleotides are TGTGCCAGCAGCGTAGCTTACGGGAGGGCCGCAGATACGCAGTATTTT. This gives the protein CASSVAYGRAADTQYF.

This clonotype was observed at least ten times. The chain has TRBV6-2 or TRBV6-3 and TRBJ2-1; 9 bases line up with TRBD1. Germline lookup yields CDR1 MNHEY and CDR2 SVGEGT. The CDR3 contains 15 residues. The ends lost 5 bases at V and 3 bases at J; junction bases unmatched: 5. CDR3 residues: CASSETGGLYNEQFF. CDR3 nucleotides: TGTGCCAGCAGTGAGACAGGGGGGCTCTACAATGAGCAGTTCTTC.

This clonotype was observed a handful of times. This rearrangement joins TRBV7-6 to TRBJ2-7, with TRBD1 identical over 8 bases. V dropped 5 bases and J dropped 5; count of bases not matched to a gene: 5. The CDR3 totals 13 residues. In germline, CDR1 is SGHVS, CDR2 FNYEAQ. CDR3: CASSPETGDEQYF. The CDR3 bases are TGTGCCAGCAGCCCAGAGACAGGGGACGAGCAGTACTTC.

This clonotype was found many times. The CDR3 sequence is CASSSFQGMGSPLHF. CDR3 in DNA: TGTGCCAGCAGCTCCTTTCAGGGAATGGGTTCACCCCTCCACTTT. The chain has TRBV5-6 and TRBJ1-6, with a possible D match to TRBD1 (5 bases). CDR1 is SGHDT, CDR2 YYEEEE, per germline. With 3 bases removed from V and 9 bases from J, the gap between germline ends came to 16 bases. The CDR3 is 15 amino acids.

This clonotype has at least ten counts. The chain uses TRBV24-1 and TRBJ2-1; TRBD2 matches 7 bases. Looked up from germline, CDR1 is KGHDR and CDR2 is SFDVKD. After removal of 8 bases from V and 6 bases from J, the junction contained 12 bases not matched to a gene. The CDR3 is made up of 15 amino acids. The CDR3 protein is CATMIAGTNGNEQFF. CDR3 coding DNA: TGTGCCACCATGATAGCAGGGACTAACGGCAATGAGCAGTTCTTC.

This clonotype was counted many times. V and J are TRBV20-1 and TRBJ1-6, with 8 nucleotides matching TRBD1. The V and J ends lost 4 bases and 7 bases, in that order; junction bases with no gene match: 3. Germline lookup yields CDR1 DFQATT and CDR2 SNEGSKA (reference sequence). The CDR3 totals 13 residues. The DNA for the CDR3 is TGCAGTGCTAAGACAGGGGTCAATTCACCCCTCCACTTT. As protein: CSAKTGVNSPLHF.

The rearrangement uses TRBV9 and TRBJ1-5, with a possible D match to TRBD1 (5 bases). Trimming took 4 bases from V and 4 from J, leaving 12 bases between them. CDR1 and CDR2 (germline): SGDLS, YYNGEE. The CDR3 is made up of 14 amino acids. The CDR3 sequence: CASSYAGGNQPQHF. The CDR3 bases are TGTGCCAGCAGCTACGCGGGGGGAAATCAGCCCCAGCATTTT.

At least ten counts were recorded for this clonotype. The chain joins TRBV12-3 or TRBV12-4 to TRBJ2-1; the D gene is possibly TRBD2 (5 bases). V was trimmed by 6 bases and J by 0 bases, leaving 21 bases between them. The CDR3 extends over 18 amino acids. For the CDR3, the DNA is TGTGCCAGCAGGGGGAGACATGGGATTCGAAGCTCCTACAATGAGCAGTTCTTC. As protein: CASRGRHGIRSSYNEQFF.

In this sample, this clonotype turned up a few times. The rearrangement joins TRBV6-1 to TRBJ2-1; D is ambiguous. Between the trimmed V and J ends, which lost 1 base and 6 bases, there was a span of 4 bases. The V gene's germline CDR1 is MNHNS and CDR2 SASEGT. CDR3 length equals 12 residues. Here the CDR3 DNA reads TGTGCCAGCAGTGAAGTGGGCAATGAGCAGTTCTTC. This encodes CASSEVGNEQFF.

V and J are TRBV10-2 and TRBJ2-6; the D gene could be TRBD1 or TRBD2 (5 bases each). The CDR3 runs 15 residues. Trimming left V 3 bases short and J 4 bases short, with 10 bases between. Germline assignment: CDR1 WSHSY and CDR2 SAAADI. The CDR3 coding sequence is TGCGCCAGCAGTGACCCGGGGCAGGGGGCCAACGTCCTGACTTTC. Translation: CASSDPGQGANVLTF.

This rearrangement joins TRBV20-1 to TRBJ2-2; D is unclear. From germline, CDR1 is DFQATT and CDR2 SNEGSKA (reference sequence). The CDR3 spans 11 residues. The V and J ends lost 6 bases and 1 base respectively, with 3 bases between them. The CDR3 protein is CSAVNTGELFF. CDR3 DNA sequence: TGCAGTGCAGTGAACACCGGGGAGCTGTTTTTT.

This clonotype was detected ten times or more. The rearrangement uses TRBV12-3 or TRBV12-4 and TRBJ1-3, with a tentative D call TRBD1 (5 bases). V was cut by 5 bases and J by 0 bases, with 17 bases left in between. The CDR3 has 17 amino acids. The chain's CDR3 is CASSPLVRGSSGNTIYF. In DNA, the CDR3 is TGTGCCAGCAGTCCCCTCGTGCGGGGGAGCTCTGGAAACACCATATATTTT.

The table lists this clonotype with many counts. The chain links TRBV4-1 to TRBJ2-7; D is uncertain. The length of the CDR3 is 13 residues. Germline lookup yields CDR1 MGHRA and CDR2 YSYEKL. V lost 6 bases, J lost 5 bases, and 14 bases lay in between. The CDR3 region is CASSLDPVNEQYF. The CDR3 nucleotides are TGCGCCAGCAGTCTGGACCCCGTTAACGAGCAGTACTTC.

In this sample, this clonotype turned up a few times. CDR3 nucleotide sequence: TGTGCCAGCAGCGTGGGGGAAATAGACACCGGGGAGCTGTTTTTT. Its translation: CASSVGEIDTGELFF. The genes are TRBV9 and TRBJ2-2, with D tentatively TRBD1 or TRBD2 (5 bases each). The V gene lost 2 bases and the J gene lost 3 bases, with 11 bases spanning the gap. Germline V gene lookup returns CDR1 SGDLS and CDR2 YYNGEE. The CDR3 runs 15 residues.

This clonotype was seen at least ten times. V gene TRBV5-1 combines with J gene TRBJ1-4; the D gene is possibly TRBD1 (5 bases). This CDR3 comprises 14 residues. In germline, CDR1 is SGHRS, CDR2 YFSETQ. V was pared by 4 bases and J by 8 bases, with 15 bases between. CDR3 residues: CASSASGTDEKLFF. The CDR3 nucleotides read TGCGCCAGCAGCGCATCCGGGACGGACGAAAAACTGTTTTTT. Filled out from reference TRBV5-1 and TRBJ1-4, the complete variable domain reads KAGVTQTPRYLIKTRGQQVTLSCSPISGHRSVSWYQQTPGQGLQFLFEYFSETQRNKGNFPGRFSGRQFSNSRSEMNVSTLELGDSALYLCASSASGTDEKLFFGSGTQLSVL.

V usage is TRBV20-1 and J usage is TRBJ2-6, with D unresolved. The germline V gene encodes CDR1 DFQATT and CDR2 SNEGSKA (reference sequence). Trimming left V 3 bases short and J 0 bases short, with 6 bases between. This CDR3 is built from 14 residues. CDR3 protein: CSASPNSGANVLTF. The CDR3 DNA follows: TGCAGTGCTAGCCCCAACTCTGGGGCCAACGTCCTGACTTTC.

This clonotype was picked up many times. The chain combines TRBV5-6 with TRBJ2-1; 9 bases line up with TRBD2. The V gene's germline CDR1 is SGHDT and CDR2 YYEEEE. The CDR3 length is 19 residues. The trim removed 1 base at V and 0 bases at J, leaving 11 bases unmatched. CDR3 region: CASSLRSSGGTRSYNEQFF. DNA for the CDR3: TGTGCCAGCAGCTTGAGGAGCAGCGGGGGGACCCGCTCCTACAATGAGCAGTTCTTC.

This clonotype came up a few times. This sequence joins TRBV5-1 and TRBJ2-1; 8 nucleotides align to TRBD2. Germline-derived CDR1 and CDR2 are SGHRS and YFSETQ. With 8 bases clipped from V and 2 bases from J, the junction kept 3 bases outside the gene matches. The CDR3 spans 13 residues. The CDR3 loop is CASSGLAYNEQFF. The CDR3, as DNA: TGCGCCAGTTCGGGACTAGCCTACAATGAGCAGTTCTTC.

This clonotype was counted ten times or more. In DNA, the CDR3 is TGTGCCAGCCGAGACCTAGCGTCGGATATCATCTACGAGCAGTACTTC. It specifies CASRDLASDIIYEQYF. The V gene is TRBV2, the J gene TRBJ2-7; a possible D gene is TRBD2 (6 bases). This CDR3 is 16 amino acids long. From germline, CDR1 is SNHLY and CDR2 FYNNEI. V was shortened by 8 bases and J by 3 bases, with 23 bases between the two germline ends.

This clonotype was picked up many times. The chain joins TRBV6-1 to TRBJ2-1; unclear D gene. CDR1 is MNHNS and CDR2 is SASEGT in the germline V gene. The V and J ends lost 3 bases and 2 bases respectively, with 11 bases between them. The CDR3 length is 15 residues. In DNA, the CDR3 is TGTGCCAGCAGTGAGTCCCCTAGACCCTACAATGAGCAGTTCTTC. Its translation is CASSESPRPYNEQFF.

This sequence joins TRBV6-6 and TRBJ2-1; no definite D call. V was shortened by 6 bases and J by 3 bases, with 6 bases between the two germline ends. CDR1 is MNHNY, CDR2 SVGAGI, per germline (reference sequence). The CDR3 has 12 amino acids. The CDR3 sequence is CASSPNYNEQFF. In nucleotides, the CDR3 is TGTGCCAGCAGCCCGAACTACAATGAGCAGTTCTTC.

The chain joins TRBV4-1 to TRBJ2-5; 7 nucleotides align to TRBD2. CDR3 length: 16 residues. Losses at the gene ends were 4 bases for V and 0 bases for J; bases not matched to a gene: 8. The germline CDR1 and CDR2 sequences are MGHRA and YSYEKL. The CDR3 sequence: CASSPRGEGDQETQYF. The CDR3 DNA is TGCGCCAGCAGCCCCCGTGGGGAGGGAGACCAAGAGACCCAGTACTTC.

By sample share, this clonotype is medium-sized. The chain carries TRBV9 and TRBJ2-1, with TRBD1 identical over 9 bases. V shed 2 bases, J shed 7 bases, and the junction held 7 bases outside the gene matches. From germline, CDR1 is SGDLS and CDR2 YYNGEE. This CDR3 is 15 amino acids long. The CDR3 protein is CASSVHGTGINEQFF. CDR3 bases: TGTGCCAGCAGCGTGCACGGGACAGGGATAAATGAGCAGTTCTTC. Together with reference TRBV9 and TRBJ2-1, the CDR3 gives the full variable domain: DSGVTQTPKHLITATGQRVTLRCSPRSGDLSVYWYQQSLDQGLQFLIQYYNGEERAKGNILERFSAQQFPDLHSELNLSSLELGDSALYFCASSVHGTGINEQFFGPGTRLTVL.

This clonotype is termed medium-sized. The V call is TRBV27, the J call TRBJ1-5; D gene uncertain. Germline V CDR1 and CDR2: MNHEY, SMNVEV (reference sequence). Deletions cut 4 bases from V and 4 bases from J, with 5 bases between. This CDR3 comprises 12 residues. The CDR3, as DNA: TGTGCCAGCAGTTCGTGGAATCAGCCCCAGCATTTT. Protein: CASSSWNQPQHF.